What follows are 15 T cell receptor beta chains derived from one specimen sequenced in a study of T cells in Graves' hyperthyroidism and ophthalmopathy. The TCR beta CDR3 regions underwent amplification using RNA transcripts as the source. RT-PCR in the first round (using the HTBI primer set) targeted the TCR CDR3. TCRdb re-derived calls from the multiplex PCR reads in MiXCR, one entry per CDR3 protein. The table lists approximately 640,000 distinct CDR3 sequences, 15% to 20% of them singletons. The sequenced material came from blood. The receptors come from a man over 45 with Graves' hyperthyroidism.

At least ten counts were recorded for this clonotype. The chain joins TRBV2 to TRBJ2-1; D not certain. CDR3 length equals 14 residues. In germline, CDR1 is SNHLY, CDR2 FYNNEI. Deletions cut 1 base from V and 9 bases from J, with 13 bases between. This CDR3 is CASSEEIRSSEQFF. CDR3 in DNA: TGTGCCAGCAGTGAAGAGATTAGATCTTCTGAGCAGTTCTTC.

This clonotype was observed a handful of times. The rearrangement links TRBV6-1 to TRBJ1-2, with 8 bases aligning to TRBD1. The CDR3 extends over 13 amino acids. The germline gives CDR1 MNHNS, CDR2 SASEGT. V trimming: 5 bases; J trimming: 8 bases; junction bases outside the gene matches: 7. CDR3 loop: CASSSRDRMGYTF. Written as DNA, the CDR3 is TGTGCCAGCAGTTCCCGGGACAGGATGGGCTACACCTTC.

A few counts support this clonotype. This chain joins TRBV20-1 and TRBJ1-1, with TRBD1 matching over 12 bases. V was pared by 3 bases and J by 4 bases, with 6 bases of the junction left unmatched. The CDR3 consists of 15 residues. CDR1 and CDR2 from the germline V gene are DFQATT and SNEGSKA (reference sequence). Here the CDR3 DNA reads TGCAGTGCTAGCCCGGGACAGGGGGCGGCCACTGAAGCTTTCTTT. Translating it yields CSASPGQGAATEAFF.

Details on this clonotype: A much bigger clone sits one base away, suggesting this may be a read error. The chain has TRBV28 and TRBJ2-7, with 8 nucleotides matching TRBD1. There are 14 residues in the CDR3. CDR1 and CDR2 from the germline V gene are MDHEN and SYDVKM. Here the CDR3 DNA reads TGTGCCAACAGTTCCATCGGACAGGGCTACGAGCAGTACTTC. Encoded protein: CANSSIGQGYEQYF.

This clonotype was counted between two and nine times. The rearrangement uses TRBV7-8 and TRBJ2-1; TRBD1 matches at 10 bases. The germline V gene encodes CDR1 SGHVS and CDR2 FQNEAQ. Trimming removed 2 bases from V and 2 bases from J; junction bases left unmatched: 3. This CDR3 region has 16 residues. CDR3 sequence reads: CASSLWGQGTYNEQFF. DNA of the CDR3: TGTGCCAGCAGCTTATGGGGACAGGGGACCTACAATGAGCAGTTCTTC. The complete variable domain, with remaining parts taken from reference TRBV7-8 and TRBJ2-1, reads GAGVSQSPRYKVAKRGQDVALRCDPISGHVSLFWYQQALGQGPEFLTYFQNEAQLDKSGLPSDRFFAERPEGSVSTLKIQRTQQEDSAVYLCASSLWGQGTYNEQFFGPGTRLTVL.

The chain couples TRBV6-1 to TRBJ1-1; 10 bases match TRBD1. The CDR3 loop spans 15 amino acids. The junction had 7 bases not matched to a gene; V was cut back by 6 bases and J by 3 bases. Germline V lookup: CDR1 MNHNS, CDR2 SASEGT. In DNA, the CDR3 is TGTGCCAGCAGCCCTGCTGGGACAGGGGACACTGAAGCTTTCTTT. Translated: CASSPAGTGDTEAFF.

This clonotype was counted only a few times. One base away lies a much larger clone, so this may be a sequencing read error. CDR3 loop: CASSTGTRQSEQYF. CDR3 nucleotide sequence: TGTGCCAGCAGCACCGGGACAAGGCAGTCCGAGCAGTACTTC. The rearrangement uses TRBV7-2 and TRBJ2-7; the D gene is possibly TRBD1 (6 bases). This CDR3 has 14 amino acids. Germline V gene lookup returns CDR1 SGHTA and CDR2 FQGNSA. V was pared by 5 bases and J by 6 bases, with 17 bases between.

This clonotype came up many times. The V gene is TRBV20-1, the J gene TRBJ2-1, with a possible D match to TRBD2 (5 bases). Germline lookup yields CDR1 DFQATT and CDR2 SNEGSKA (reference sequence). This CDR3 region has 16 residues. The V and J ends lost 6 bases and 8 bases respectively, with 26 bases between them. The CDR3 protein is CSARDPLARAGDEQFF. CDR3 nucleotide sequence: TGCAGTGCCCGTGACCCCTTAGCGCGCGCCGGCGATGAGCAGTTCTTC.

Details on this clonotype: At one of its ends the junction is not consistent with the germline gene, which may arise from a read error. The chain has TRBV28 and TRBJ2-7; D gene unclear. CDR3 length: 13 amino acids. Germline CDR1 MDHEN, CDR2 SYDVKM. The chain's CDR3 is CASRLPSTYEQSF. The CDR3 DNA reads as TGTGCCAGCAGACTCCCATCGACCTACGAGCAGTCCTTC. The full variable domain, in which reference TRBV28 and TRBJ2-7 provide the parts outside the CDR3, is DVKVTQSSRYLVKRTGEKVFLECVQDMDHENMFWYRQDPGLGLRLIYFSYDVKMKEKGDIPEGYSVSREKKERFSLILESASTNQTSMYLCASRLPSTYEQSFGPGTRLTVT.

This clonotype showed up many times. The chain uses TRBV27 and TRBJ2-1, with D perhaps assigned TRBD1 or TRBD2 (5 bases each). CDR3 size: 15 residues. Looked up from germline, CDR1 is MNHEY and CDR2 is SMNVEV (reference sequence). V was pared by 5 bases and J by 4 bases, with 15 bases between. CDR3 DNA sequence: TGTGCCAGCAGTGCAACCGGGACCCCTTACAATGAGCAGTTCTTC. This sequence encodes CASSATGTPYNEQFF.

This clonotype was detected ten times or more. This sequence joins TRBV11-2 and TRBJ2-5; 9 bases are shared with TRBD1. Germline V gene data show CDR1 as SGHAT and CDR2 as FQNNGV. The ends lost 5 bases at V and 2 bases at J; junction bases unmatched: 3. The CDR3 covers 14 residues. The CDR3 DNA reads TGTGCCAGCAGCACCGGGACAGGGCAAGAGACCCAGTACTTC. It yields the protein CASSTGTGQETQYF.

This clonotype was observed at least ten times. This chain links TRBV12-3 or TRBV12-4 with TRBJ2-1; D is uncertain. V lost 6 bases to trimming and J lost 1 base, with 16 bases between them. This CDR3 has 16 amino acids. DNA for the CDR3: TGTGCCAGCAGAGAACTCCACTATGGGTCCTACAATGAGCAGTTCTTC. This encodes CASRELHYGSYNEQFF.

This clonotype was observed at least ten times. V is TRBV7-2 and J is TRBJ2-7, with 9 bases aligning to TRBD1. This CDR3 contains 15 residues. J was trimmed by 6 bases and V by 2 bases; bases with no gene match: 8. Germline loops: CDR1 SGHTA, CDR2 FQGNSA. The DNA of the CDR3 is TGTGCCAGCAGCTTAATAGGTACAGGGGGCTTCGAGCAGTACTTC. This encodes CASSLIGTGGFEQYF.

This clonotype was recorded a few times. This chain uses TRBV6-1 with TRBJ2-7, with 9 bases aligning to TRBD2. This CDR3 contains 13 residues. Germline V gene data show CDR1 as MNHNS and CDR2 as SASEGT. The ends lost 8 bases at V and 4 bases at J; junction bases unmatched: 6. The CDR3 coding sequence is TGTGCCAGCCAACTAGCGGGCGATTACGAGCAGTACTTC. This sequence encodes CASQLAGDYEQYF.

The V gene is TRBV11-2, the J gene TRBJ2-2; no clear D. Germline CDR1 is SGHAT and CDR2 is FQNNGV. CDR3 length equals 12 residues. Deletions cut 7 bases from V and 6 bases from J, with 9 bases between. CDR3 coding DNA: TGTGCCAGCAACTTTATCGCCGGGGAGCTGTTTTTT. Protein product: CASNFIAGELFF.